The 32 T cell receptor beta chains presented below share a single source sample, sequenced in a study of T-cell reconstitution after alpha-beta-depleted transplantation in children. A library of TCRbeta sequences, prepared with unique molecular identifiers, was generated. In TCRdb, the PCR reads were re-called with MiXCR into one record per CDR3 protein. Of 500,000 to 650,000 distinct CDR3 sequences in the sample, about an eighth were seen once. The sequencing here drew on PBMCs, mostly from graft donor cells, taken 180 days after TCRalphabeta/CD19-depleted stem cell transplant. The receptors were gathered from a female patient aged 2-10 years who had a stem cell transplant for aplastic anemia, so the T cells may come from the graft donor.

V usage is TRBV28 and J usage is TRBJ2-7, with no clear D. This CDR3 is 15 amino acids long. Deletions cut 1 base from V and 0 bases from J, with 10 bases between. From germline, CDR1 is MDHEN and CDR2 SYDVKM. In DNA, the CDR3 is TGTGCCAGCAGTTTATCGGCCTACAGCTCCTACGAGCAGTACTTC. Its protein is CASSLSAYSSYEQYF. Filled out from reference TRBV28 and TRBJ2-7, the complete variable domain reads DVKVTQSSRYLVKRTGEKVFLECVQDMDHENMFWYRQDPGLGLRLIYFSYDVKMKEKGDIPEGYSVSREKKERFSLILESASTNQTSMYLCASSLSAYSSYEQYFGPGTRLTVT.

This clonotype was observed at least ten times. The chain carries TRBV5-1 and TRBJ1-5; D gene uncertain. Trimming took off 1 base at V and 4 bases at J, with 6 bases between the two ends. CDR1 is SGHRS, CDR2 YFSETQ, per germline. The CDR3 is made up of 13 amino acids. CDR3 protein: CASSLNGNQPQHF. The CDR3 coding sequence is TGCGCCAGCAGCTTGAATGGGAATCAGCCCCAGCATTTT.

This clonotype was observed a few times. The rearrangement links TRBV20-1 to TRBJ2-7; 7 bases agree with TRBD2. CDR3 size: 15 residues. V lost 0 bases and J lost 3; bases outside the gene matches: 8. Germline V CDR1 and CDR2: DFQATT, SNEGSKA (reference sequence). The CDR3 here is CSAREIAGPSYEQYF. Written as DNA, the CDR3 is TGCAGTGCTAGAGAGATAGCGGGTCCTAGCTACGAGCAGTACTTC.

The sample holds many counts of this clonotype. The genes are TRBV4-2 and TRBJ2-7; D is uncertain. The CDR3 spans 19 residues. The germline V gene encodes CDR1 LGHNA and CDR2 YNFKEQ. V dropped 3 bases and J dropped 2 bases, with 26 bases sitting between them. For the CDR3, the DNA is TGTGCCAGCAGCCAGGATACGTCTGGAAAGCGAGCTAACGCCTACGAGCAGTACTTC. Amino acid sequence: CASSQDTSGKRANAYEQYF.

The sample holds a few counts of this clonotype. This chain joins TRBV21-1 and TRBJ1-1; the table's D call, TRBD1, was not checked against the DNA. TRBV21-1 is recorded as a pseudogene. The CDR3 contains 16 residues. CDR3 residues: CASSKEVTGLGAEAFF. CDR3 bases: TGTGCCAGCAGCAAAGAAGTAACAGGCCTTGGGGCTGAAGCTTTCTTT.

The V call is TRBV6-5, the J call TRBJ2-7; D possibly corresponds to TRBD1 (6 bases). The CDR3 covers 15 residues. Germline assignment: CDR1 MNHEY and CDR2 SVGAGI. V lost 0 bases to trimming and J lost 6 bases, with 15 bases between them. In DNA, the CDR3 is TGTGCCAGCAGTTACTCGATGTCAGGGGTTGCCGAGCAGTACGTC. Translating gives CASSYSMSGVAEQYV.

This chain links TRBV6-2 or TRBV6-3 with TRBJ1-5; D gene uncertain. With 1 base removed from V and 7 bases from J, the gap between germline ends came to 23 bases. The CDR3 sequence is 18 residues long. Germline-derived CDR1 and CDR2 are MNHEY and SVGEGT. CDR3 sequence reads: CASSYYAYLERAGQPQHF. The CDR3 nucleotides are TGTGCCAGCAGTTACTATGCCTACCTTGAGCGGGCCGGGCAGCCCCAGCATTTT.

This clonotype appeared a few times. J is TRBJ1-2 and V is TRBV28; D is uncertain. The CDR3 runs 11 residues. CDR1 is MDHEN, CDR2 SYDVKM, per germline. V dropped 6 bases and J dropped 4 bases, with 6 bases sitting between them. CDR3 amino acids: CASRLLYGYTF. The CDR3 coding sequence is TGTGCCAGCAGGCTTCTCTATGGCTACACCTTC.

The gene calls are TRBV12-5 and TRBJ2-5; 8 nucleotides align to TRBD2. The V gene's germline CDR1 is LGHNT and CDR2 FRNRAP. The V segment lost 8 bases and the J segment 5 bases; nucleotides outside the gene matches: 13. This CDR3 region has 15 residues. The CDR3 DNA reads as TGTGCTAGTTGCCTAGCGGGTGACGCGTTGGAGACCCAGTACTTC. Its translation: CASCLAGDALETQYF. The whole variable domain, remainder taken from reference TRBV12-5 and TRBJ2-5, is DARVTQTPRHKVTEMGQEVTMRCQPILGHNTVFWYRQTMMQGLELLAYFRNRAPLDDSGMPKDRFSAEMPDATLATLKIQPSEPRDSAVYFCASCLAGDALETQYFGPGTRLLVL.

In its sample, this clonotype was seen many times. The chain links TRBV10-3 to TRBJ2-7; 9 nucleotides match TRBD2. The ends lost 2 bases at V and 2 bases at J; junction bases unmatched: 4. Germline assignment: CDR1 ENHRY and CDR2 SYGVKD. The CDR3 spans 15 residues. CDR3 in amino acids: CAISERTSETYEQYF. DNA of the CDR3: TGTGCCATCAGTGAGAGGACTAGCGAAACCTACGAGCAGTACTTC.

This clonotype came up a few times. This chain joins TRBV28 and TRBJ2-6; tentative D call: TRBD2 (6 bases). The CDR3 consists of 19 residues. Trimming took 10 bases from V and 2 from J, leaving 27 bases between them. Germline V lookup: CDR1 MDHEN, CDR2 SYDVKM. The CDR3 sequence: CAIPGEDLRAIPGANVLTF. In nucleotides, the CDR3 is TGTGCCATCCCTGGGGAGGATCTCAGGGCAATCCCTGGGGCCAACGTCCTGACTTTC.

This clonotype was recorded at least ten times. V gene TRBV7-8 combines with J gene TRBJ1-5, with unresolved D. CDR3 size: 12 residues. Germline loops: CDR1 SGHVS, CDR2 FQNEAQ. Trimming left V 4 bases short and J 3 bases short, with 4 bases between. The CDR3 region has the DNA TGTGCCAGCAGCTCCCTCAATCAGCCCCAGCATTTT. Its translation: CASSSLNQPQHF.

As for this clonotype: This clone may be a read error of a much larger clone one base away. The gene calls are TRBV20-1 and TRBJ2-7; TRBD1 matches 7 bases. The CDR3 loop spans 13 amino acids. CDR1 and CDR2 from the germline V gene are DFQATT and SNEGSKA (reference sequence). CDR3 nucleotides: TGCAGTGCGAGCGACAGGGATCATTACGGGCAGTACGTC. This sequence encodes CSASDRDHYGQYV.

CDR3 loop: CASSLFGEGSVFGYTF. The CDR3 DNA sequence: TGTGCCAGCAGTTTATTTGGGGAGGGGTCAGTTTTTGGCTACACCTTC. The rearrangement uses TRBV28 and TRBJ1-2, with D perhaps TRBD1 (5 bases). Germline CDR1 and CDR2: MDHEN and SYDVKM. V lost 1 base and J lost 7, with 19 bases in between. CDR3 length: 16 amino acids.

The gene calls are TRBV4-2 and TRBJ2-3; TRBD1 might be the D (5 bases). The V gene lost 8 bases and the J gene lost 2 bases, with 11 bases spanning the gap. The germline V gene has CDR1 LGHNA and CDR2 YNFKEQ. CDR3 length: 13 amino acids. The CDR3 is CASAGPFTDTQYF. CDR3 DNA: TGTGCCAGCGCAGGGCCCTTCACAGATACGCAGTATTTT.

This clonotype was recorded at least ten times. The rearrangement uses TRBV29-1 and TRBJ2-1; D unclear. The germline V and J ends were trimmed by 4 bases and 12 bases, with 13 bases remaining between them. The germline CDR1 and CDR2 sequences are SQVTM and ANQGSEA. The CDR3 loop spans 11 amino acids. The CDR3 bases are TGCAGCGTTGGTAGGGATTTCGGGCAGTTCTTC. This sequence encodes CSVGRDFGQFF.

V and J are TRBV20-1 and TRBJ1-5; a weak D match, TRBD1 (6 bases). The CDR3 contains 14 residues. Germline V gene data show CDR1 as DFQATT and CDR2 as SNEGSKA (reference sequence). Trimming removed 1 base from V and 4 bases from J, with 11 bases in between. This chain's CDR3 is CSARGTAANQPQHF. Written as DNA, the CDR3 is TGCAGTGCTAGAGGGACAGCTGCGAATCAGCCCCAGCATTTT.

The chain has TRBV25-1 and TRBJ1-1; 8 bases fit TRBD1. V was clipped by 3 bases and J by 2 bases; unmatched bases: 5. The germline V gene has CDR1 MGHDK and CDR2 SYGVNS. This CDR3 is 15 amino acids long. The CDR3 DNA reads as TGTGCCAGCAGTGATTCGACAGGGGCCAACACTGAAGCTTTCTTT. It yields the protein CASSDSTGANTEAFF.

The chain joins TRBV7-9 to TRBJ2-4; possibly TRBD1 or TRBD2 for D (7 bases each). Germline assignment: CDR1 SEHNR and CDR2 FQNEAQ (reference sequence). This CDR3 is 14 amino acids long. Trimming took off 5 bases at V and 4 bases at J, with 12 bases between the two ends. In DNA form, the CDR3 reads TGTGCCAGCAGCCCAGCGGGACAGAAAAACATTCAGTACTTC. It is translated as CASSPAGQKNIQYF. Full variable domain (rest looked up from reference TRBV7-9 and TRBJ2-4): DTGVSQNPRHKITKRGQNVTFRCDPISEHNRLYWYRQTLGQGPEFLTYFQNEAQLEKSRLLSDRFSAERPKGSFSTLEIQRTEQGDSAMYLCASSPAGQKNIQYFGAGTRLSVL.

This clonotype has ten or more counts. A much larger clone sits a single nucleotide away, making a read error possible. The gene calls are TRBV3-1 and TRBJ1-2, with D unresolved. This CDR3 contains 12 residues. Germline-derived CDR1 and CDR2 are LGHDT and YNNKEL (reference sequence). The germline V and J ends were trimmed by 1 base and 3 bases, with 3 bases remaining between them. CDR3 loop: CASSQGDYGYTF. The CDR3 DNA sequence: TGTGCCAGCAGCCAAGGGGACTATGGCTACACCTTC. Together with reference TRBV3-1 and TRBJ1-2, the CDR3 gives the full variable domain: DTAVSQTPKYLVTQMGNDKSIKCEQNLGHDTMYWYKQDSKKFLKIMFSYNNKELIINETVPNRFSPKSPDKAHLNLHINSLELGDSAVYFCASSQGDYGYTFGSGTRLTVV.

At least ten counts were recorded for this clonotype. The chain combines TRBV3-1 with TRBJ1-1, with D possibly being TRBD1 (6 bases). Germline V gene lookup returns CDR1 LGHDT and CDR2 YNNKEL (reference sequence). V lost 4 bases, J lost 3 bases, and 12 bases lay in between. The CDR3 is 14 amino acids. CDR3 nucleotide sequence: TGTGCCAGCAGCCGGGCGGGGGCGCACACTGAAGCTTTCTTT. This translates into CASSRAGAHTEAFF.

The gene calls are TRBV20-1 and TRBJ2-6, with no clear D. The CDR3 covers 16 residues. The germline V and J ends were trimmed by 2 bases and 0 bases, with 11 bases remaining between them. Per the germline V gene, CDR1 is DFQATT and CDR2 is SNEGSKA (reference sequence). The CDR3 reads CSARSSTYSGANVLTF. In DNA, the CDR3 is TGCAGTGCTAGATCCTCGACCTACTCTGGGGCCAACGTCCTGACTTTC.

Only a few counts were recorded for this clonotype. This rearrangement joins TRBV7-2 to TRBJ1-2; the match to TRBD1 covers 8 bases. CDR3 size: 14 residues. The germline V gene encodes CDR1 SGHTA and CDR2 FQGNSA. The ends lost 5 bases at V and 6 bases at J; junction bases unmatched: 8. CDR3 DNA: TGTGCCAGCAGCCCCCGACAGGGGTCTAATGGCTACACCTTC. Encoded protein: CASSPRQGSNGYTF.

This chain uses TRBV12-3 or TRBV12-4 with TRBJ2-7, with D perhaps TRBD1 or TRBD2 (5 bases each). This CDR3 has 15 residues. The V and J ends lost 4 bases and 4 bases respectively, with 17 bases between them. Here the CDR3 reads CASSSVQRGPYEQYF. Here the CDR3 DNA reads TGTGCCAGCAGTTCGGTCCAGAGGGGACCGTACGAGCAGTACTTC.

The chain has TRBV6-2 or TRBV6-3 and TRBJ2-1; 9 bases map to TRBD2. The CDR3 has 16 residues. J was trimmed by 6 bases and V by 5 bases; bases with no gene match: 11. CDR1 and CDR2 from the germline V gene are MNHEY and SVGEGT. The CDR3 DNA sequence: TGTGCCAGCAGTCATGGGACTGGCGGGAGGGGCAATGAGCAGTTCTTC. This encodes CASSHGTGGRGNEQFF.

This clonotype showed up just a few times. This chain uses TRBV2 with TRBJ1-1; 10 bases agree with TRBD1. This CDR3 has 14 residues. The germline CDR1 and CDR2 sequences are SNHLY and FYNNEI. Losses at the gene ends were 5 bases for V and 5 bases for J; bases not matched to a gene: 5. The CDR3 reads CASSRQGARTEAFF. The CDR3 bases are TGTGCCAGCAGTAGACAGGGGGCGCGGACTGAAGCTTTCTTT. Complete variable domain (other parts from reference TRBV2 and TRBJ1-1): EPEVTQTPSHQVTQMGQEVILRCVPISNHLYFYWYRQILGQKVEFLVSFYNNEISEKSEIFDDQFSVERPDGSNFTLKIRSTKLEDSAMYFCASSRQGARTEAFFGQGTRLTVV.

The chain links TRBV10-3 to TRBJ2-7, with D perhaps matching TRBD2 (5 bases). Germline CDR1 ENHRY, CDR2 SYGVKD. This CDR3 is 14 amino acids long. The V and J ends lost 2 bases and 4 bases respectively, with 12 bases between them. The CDR3 loop is CAISEGTRGYEQYV. DNA of the CDR3: TGTGCCATCAGTGAGGGTACTAGAGGATACGAGCAGTACGTC.

The chain recombines TRBV5-1 with TRBJ2-1; D remains ambiguous. Trimming pared 2 bases from V and 5 bases from J, leaving 8 bases between. Germline lookup yields CDR1 SGHRS and CDR2 YFSETQ. The CDR3 sequence is 13 residues long. Here the CDR3 DNA reads TGCGCCAGCAGCTTTATAAGGGACAATGAGCAGTTCTTC. It is translated as CASSFIRDNEQFF.

The chain uses TRBV11-2 and TRBJ1-1, with TRBD1 as a possible D gene (5 bases). The CDR3 covers 12 residues. Germline V CDR1 and CDR2: SGHAT, FQNNGV. CDR3 protein: CAERGWNTEAFF. CDR3 coding DNA: TGTGCGGAAAGGGGATGGAACACTGAAGCTTTCTTT.

This clonotype appeared a few times. The chain has TRBV20-1 and TRBJ2-3; TRBD2 matches 11 bases. Germline V CDR1 and CDR2: DFQATT, SNEGSKA (reference sequence). There are 15 residues in the CDR3. The V segment lost 6 bases and the J segment 4 bases; nucleotides outside the gene matches: 9. CDR3 sequence: CSAYTSGRFADTQYF. Written as DNA, the CDR3 is TGCAGTGCGTATACTAGCGGGAGATTCGCAGATACGCAGTATTTT.

The J gene is TRBJ2-5, the V gene TRBV9, with D perhaps matching TRBD1 or TRBD2 (6 bases each). The V end was cut by 4 bases, the J end by 2 bases, with 18 bases between. This CDR3 has 16 amino acids. Germline V lookup: CDR1 SGDLS, CDR2 YYNGEE. CDR3 sequence reads: CASSLRGHGRQETQYF. The CDR3 DNA follows: TGTGCCAGCAGCCTCCGGGGGCACGGAAGGCAAGAGACCCAGTACTTC.

The table lists this clonotype with a few counts. The gene calls are TRBV15 and TRBJ2-7; 8 bases line up with TRBD2. The CDR3 is 15 amino acids. CDR1 and CDR2 from the germline V gene are LNHNV and YYDKDF (reference sequence). J lost 2 bases, V lost 1 base, and 4 bases had no gene match. The CDR3 coding sequence is TGTGCCACCAGCAGAGCGGGGGGGCAAGCCTACGAGCAGTACTTC. Its translation is CATSRAGGQAYEQYF.